The clone carrying this T cell receptor beta chain turned up a few times. What it binds is unknown. This entry is derived from a study of cytomegalovirus exposure and HLA in healthy donors. Study-wide findings and caveats: It was taken for granted in presence/absence analyses that sequencing depth across donors was roughly uniform.

This CDR3 contains 17 residues. Germline-derived CDR1 and CDR2 are ENHRY and SYGVKD. The junction had 11 bases not matched to a gene; V was cut back by 4 bases and J by 1 base. This PCR relied on a set of 60 Vbeta primers and 13 Jbeta primers. The table came from immunoSEQ multiplex PCR; TCRdb's copy has only in-frame clones and leaves some out. The sample has 65,000 to 85,000 clones; approximately 72% are singletons. What was sequenced was PBMCs. The V gene is TRBV10-3, the J gene TRBJ1-1; 8 nucleotides line up with TRBD1. This receptor was taken from a woman aged 40 to 50 in good health and CMV-seropositive. CDR3 sequence: CAISGGYLTGANTEAFF. CDR3 DNA: TGTGCCATCAGTGGGGGGTACTTGACAGGGGCGAACACTGAAGCTTTCTTT.